The entry below gives a single T cell receptor beta chain sequence along with its context. As yet, its antigen is unknown. Using immunoSEQ multiplex PCR, the repertoire was profiled, and TCRdb retains in-frame clones only, with some absent. The sample yields 90,000 to 95,000 clones, 75% to 85% seen once. With V trimmed by 6 bases and J by 0 bases, 8 bases remained unmatched. The CDR3 totals 16 residues. Germline V lookup: CDR1 SGHDT, CDR2 YYEEEE. This entry comes from a study of glioma-infiltrating T cells after dendritic cell vaccination. Overall study context: Autologous tumor lysate-pulsed dendritic cell vaccination was given between about 2003 and 2012. Dendritic cell vaccine was injected intradermally three times, biweekly.

General study findings and limits: No direct clonality-survival link was found; a diverse polyclonal response may matter.

The time point here: after dendritic cell vaccination, including at tumor progression/relapse. The rearrangement joins TRBV5-6 to TRBJ2-3, with 9 nucleotides matching TRBD1. The receptor's source is a human donor with glioblastoma. Material: blood, obtained after dendritic cell vaccination. This CDR3 reads CASTPGTGFSTDTQYF. DNA of the CDR3: TGTGCCAGCACCCCCGGGACAGGGTTTAGCACAGATACGCAGTATTTT.